This TCR beta chain stems from a study of T cells after posttransplantation cyclophosphamide. Comment on this clone: What it recognizes is unknown.

Peripheral blood was collected from the related graft donor on the marrow donation day. Germline V gives CDR1 SGHTA, CDR2 FQGNSA. Losses at the gene ends were 5 bases for V and 2 bases for J; bases not matched to a gene: 3. The CDR3 covers 15 residues. Repertoires were generated with immunoSEQ multiplex PCR, while TCRdb's copy carries only in-frame clones and drops some. The sample records tens of thousands of clones, approximately 71% being singletons. Broader study findings: Skin or GI-infiltrating T cells shared few TRB sequences with blood. After PTCy, TRB diversity resembled that of CNI/methotrexate controls.

Material for sequencing was memory CD4+ T cells sorted from PBMCs. The sequence derives from a woman in her sixties or seventies in good health, CMV-negative, and a related stem cell transplant donor. The J gene is TRBJ2-3, the V gene TRBV7-2; 11 nucleotides match TRBD2. The CDR3 reads CASSLSGGDTDTQYF. In DNA form, the CDR3 reads TGTGCCAGCAGCCTTAGCGGGGGGGACACAGATACGCAGTATTTT. The complete variable domain, with remaining parts taken from reference TRBV7-2 and TRBJ2-3, reads GAGVSQSPSNKVTEKGKDVELRCDPISGHTALYWYRQSLGQGLEFLIYFQGNSAPDKSGLPSDRFSAERTGGSVSTLTIQRTQQEDSAVYLCASSLSGGDTDTQYFGPGTRLTVL.